Sequencing of this TCR beta chain was carried out in a study of blood T cells in healthy people across ages. Trimming shortened V by 3 bases and J by 6 bases, and 9 bases separated the two germline ends. The CDR3 extends over 12 amino acids. CDR1 is SGHRS, CDR2 YFSETQ, per germline. The second PCR ran about 6 to 11 cycles with a sample-barcoded 5' primer and J-beta primers. One entry per CDR3 protein, called by TCRdb with MiXCR from the 5' RACE reads. The sample contains around 700,000 distinct CDR3 sequences, around a quarter of which appear only once. Healthy Caucasians from Russia aged roughly 6 to 95 served as donors. Another study also made use of these data, one on T cells of mothers and their children. That work adds: Each donor was one of three healthy Caucasian mothers or one of their six children. Barcodes and 2-4 random nucleotides were added by M1S in the second PCR. The TCR beta CDR3 read count exceeded 8.5 million for each mother and was some 2.7 million for each child.

The V call is TRBV5-1, the J call TRBJ1-2; no definite D call. The sequence came from a boy aged 5-17 years in good health. Sequencing was carried out using blood. DNA for the CDR3: TGCGCCAGCAGCTCGTCACGGGATGGCTACACCTTC. The encoded protein is CASSSSRDGYTF. The full variable domain, with the rest looked up from reference TRBV5-1 and TRBJ1-2, is KAGVTQTPRYLIKTRGQQVTLSCSPISGHRSVSWYQQTPGQGLQFLFEYFSETQRNKGNFPGRFSGRQFSNSRSEMNVSTLELGDSALYLCASSSSRDGYTFGSGTRLTVV.